These 8 T cell receptor beta chains originate from one sample sequenced in a study of blood T cell repertoires in COVID-19. The data were produced by immunoSEQ multiplex PCR, yet TCRdb's version contains in-frame clones alone and is incomplete. The repertoire holds approximately 150,000 clones, with approximately 88% as singletons. Sequencing was performed on peripheral blood. These receptors all come from a woman aged 45-65 years with acute or convalescent COVID-19.

The rearrangement links TRBV6-4 to TRBJ2-3; D not certain. The CDR3 covers 15 residues. The V and J ends lost 2 bases and 2 bases respectively, with 11 bases between them. Germline V CDR1 and CDR2: MRHNA, SNTAGT. The CDR3 DNA is TGTGCCAGCAGTGACCCAGCGAAGTACACAGATACGCAGTATTTT. Translation: CASSDPAKYTDTQYF.

The chain employs TRBV18 and TRBJ2-1; a possible D gene is TRBD1 (6 bases). Germline assignment: CDR1 KGHSH and CDR2 LQKENI. The CDR3 length is 16 residues. V was cut by 1 base and J by 0 bases, with 10 bases left in between. The chain's CDR3 is CASSPQGRGSYNEQFF. CDR3 sequence (DNA): TGTGCCAGCTCACCACAGGGCAGGGGCTCCTACAATGAGCAGTTCTTC.

V gene TRBV5-6 combines with J gene TRBJ2-2; the D gene is possibly TRBD1 (6 bases). Germline-derived CDR1 and CDR2 are SGHDT and YYEEEE. CDR3 length equals 16 residues. Trimming stripped 1 base from V and 4 bases from J, with 14 bases between. CDR3 in amino acids: CASSLNREGITGELFF. In DNA form, the CDR3 reads TGTGCCAGCAGCTTGAACAGGGAAGGTATCACCGGGGAGCTGTTTTTT.

The rearrangement uses TRBV6-4 and TRBJ1-5, with 7 bases fitting TRBD1. CDR1 and CDR2 from the germline V gene are MRHNA and SNTAGT. The CDR3 length is 14 residues. J lost 7 bases, V lost 5 bases, and 8 bases had no gene match. CDR3 DNA sequence: TGTGCCAGCAGTTTAGGACAGGAGAAACAGCCCCAGCATTTT. It encodes CASSLGQEKQPQHF.

This chain connects TRBV6-5 to TRBJ1-1, with a weak D call TRBD1 (6 bases). Germline V CDR1 and CDR2: MNHEY, SVGAGI. V shed 0 bases and J shed 5 bases, with 10 bases lying between them. This CDR3 has 14 amino acids. The CDR3 loop is CASSYSRGSTEAFF. Here the CDR3 DNA reads TGTGCCAGCAGTTACTCCAGGGGATCTACTGAAGCTTTCTTT.

V usage is TRBV15 and J usage is TRBJ2-1, with D possibly TRBD1 on 5 matching bases. Trimming took 3 bases from V and 6 from J, leaving 15 bases between them. Per germline, CDR1 LNHNV and CDR2 YYDKDF (reference sequence). The CDR3 is 15 amino acids. The CDR3 loop reads CATSSRVAGSNEQFF. The CDR3 region has the DNA TGTGCCACCAGCAGTCGCGTGGCAGGGTCCAATGAGCAGTTCTTC. The whole variable domain, filled in from reference TRBV15 and TRBJ2-1, reads DAMVIQNPRYQVTQFGKPVTLSCSQTLNHNVMYWYQQKSSQAPKLLFHYYDKDFNNEADTPDNFQSRRPNTSFCFLDIRSPGLGDTAMYLCATSSRVAGSNEQFFGPGTRLTVL.

The chain is built from TRBV2 and TRBJ2-1; 9 bases fit TRBD2. Per the germline V gene, CDR1 is SNHLY and CDR2 is FYNNEI. V trimming: 2 bases; J trimming: 0 bases; junction bases outside the gene matches: 11. The CDR3 contains 19 residues. The CDR3 protein is CASSETGLAIRSSYNEQFF. The CDR3 nucleotides read TGTGCCAGCAGTGAAACCGGACTAGCGATTCGAAGCTCCTACAATGAGCAGTTCTTC.

The rearrangement links TRBV10-1 to TRBJ2-5; TRBD2 matches 8 bases. V was pared by 0 bases and J by 5 bases, with 5 bases of the junction left unmatched. The CDR3 runs to 15 residues. Germline CDR1 is WNHNN and CDR2 is SYGVQD (reference sequence). CDR3 DNA: TGCGCCAGCAGTGAGTCTTGGACTAGCTCCGAGACCCAGTACTTC. Protein sequence: CASSESWTSSETQYF.